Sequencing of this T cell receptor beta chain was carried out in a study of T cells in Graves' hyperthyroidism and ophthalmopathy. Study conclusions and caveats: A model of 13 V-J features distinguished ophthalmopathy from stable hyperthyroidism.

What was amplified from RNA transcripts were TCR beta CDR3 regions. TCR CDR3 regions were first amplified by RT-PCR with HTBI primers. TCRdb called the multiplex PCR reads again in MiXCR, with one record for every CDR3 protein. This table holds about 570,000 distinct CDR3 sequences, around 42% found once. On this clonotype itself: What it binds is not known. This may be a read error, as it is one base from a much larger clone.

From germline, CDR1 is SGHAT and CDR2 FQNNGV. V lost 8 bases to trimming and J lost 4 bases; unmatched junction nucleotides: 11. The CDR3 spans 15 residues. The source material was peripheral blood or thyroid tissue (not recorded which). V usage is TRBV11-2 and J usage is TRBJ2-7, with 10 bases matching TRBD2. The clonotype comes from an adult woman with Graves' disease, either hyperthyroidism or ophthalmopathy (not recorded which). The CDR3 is CASGSLAGRLYEQYF. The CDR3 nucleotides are TGTGCCAGCGGATCACTAGCGGGGAGGTTATACGAGCAGTACTTC.